These 32 T cell receptor beta chains originate from one sample sequenced in a study of blood T cell repertoires in COVID-19. The protocol was immunoSEQ multiplex PCR, while the TCRdb copy is restricted to in-frame clones and leaves out a portion. The repertoire holds fewer than 200,000 clones, with around 84% as singletons. What was sequenced was PBMCs or T cells enriched from blood (not recorded which). These receptor sequences come from a man aged 50 to 60 who had recovered from COVID-19.

This clone has just a few counts. The V and J genes are TRBV9 and TRBJ1-2, with 10 bases matching TRBD1. V gave up 2 bases and J gave up 4 bases; unmatched junction bases: 5. This CDR3 is built from 15 residues. In germline, CDR1 is SGDLS, CDR2 YYNGEE. This CDR3 is CASSVQTGGPYGYTF. DNA for the CDR3: TGTGCCAGCAGCGTCCAGACAGGGGGCCCCTATGGCTACACCTTC.

This sequence joins TRBV27 and TRBJ2-7; 9 nucleotides match TRBD1. This CDR3 spans 15 amino acids. Germline CDR1 is MNHEY and CDR2 is SMNVEV (reference sequence). V gave up 5 bases and J gave up 2 bases; unmatched junction bases: 7. CDR3 in DNA: TGTGCCAGCAGTGGGGGGACAGGGTCCCCCTACGAGCAGTACTTC. It specifies CASSGGTGSPYEQYF.

The chain is built from TRBV11-1 and TRBJ2-1; D is unresolved. This CDR3 is 13 amino acids long. Looked up from germline, CDR1 is SGHAT and CDR2 is FQDESV (reference sequence). The V gene lost 4 bases and the J gene lost 6 bases, with 10 bases spanning the gap. Written as DNA, the CDR3 is TGTGCCAGCAGCTCCCAGGCCCTCAATGAGCAGTTCTTC. It encodes CASSSQALNEQFF.

This chain connects TRBV19 to TRBJ2-1; 12 nucleotides agree with TRBD1. After removal of 6 bases from V and 9 bases from J, the junction contained 12 bases not matched to a gene. The CDR3 loop spans 16 amino acids. Germline V gene data show CDR1 as LNHDA and CDR2 as SQIVND (reference sequence). In nucleotides, the CDR3 is TGTGCCAGTAGAAAACCCCCGGGACAGGGGGCTGGTGAGCAGTTCTTC. Its translation: CASRKPPGQGAGEQFF.

The J gene is TRBJ1-3, the V gene TRBV11-3; no firm D call. Germline V CDR1 and CDR2: SGHNT, YENEEA. CDR3 length: 13 amino acids. The ends were cut back, 4 bases at V and 8 bases at J, with 12 bases in the middle. For the CDR3, the DNA is TGTGCCAGCAGCTCACCGCGAGAGTACACCATATATTTT. Translation: CASSSPREYTIYF.

The rearrangement joins TRBV12-3 or TRBV12-4 to TRBJ1-2; D call uncertain. V shed 3 bases and J shed 5 bases, with 4 bases lying between them. The CDR3 is 11 amino acids. CDR3 amino acids: CASSFVYGYTF. The CDR3 bases are TGTGCCAGCAGTTTTGTATATGGCTACACCTTC.

The rearrangement links TRBV5-1 to TRBJ1-2, with no clear D. CDR1 is SGHRS and CDR2 is YFSETQ in the germline V gene. This CDR3 is built from 16 residues. V was clipped by 4 bases and J by 0 bases, with 16 bases between them. The CDR3 DNA is TGCGCCAGCAGCAACAACGGGAGGGTGACTAACTATGGCTACACCTTC. Encoded protein: CASSNNGRVTNYGYTF.

The rearrangement joins TRBV11-2 to TRBJ1-1; TRBD1 aligns across 7 bases. The CDR3 length is 17 residues. From germline, CDR1 is SGHAT and CDR2 FQNNGV. The J segment lost 1 base and the V segment lost 1 base, leaving 9 bases of the junction unmatched. The DNA of the CDR3 is TGTGCCAGCAGCTTAGGGTACCTGACAGGGAAGAACACTGAAGCTTTCTTT. This encodes CASSLGYLTGKNTEAFF. Full variable domain (missing parts from reference TRBV11-2 and TRBJ1-1): EAGVAQSPRYKIIEKRQSVAFWCNPISGHATLYWYQQILGQGPKLLIQFQNNGVVDDSQLPKDRFSAERLKGVDSTLKIQPAKLEDSAVYLCASSLGYLTGKNTEAFFGQGTRLTVV.

The genes are TRBV15 and TRBJ1-4, with TRBD1 identical over 7 bases. Germline trimming cut 1 base from V and 5 bases from J; bases unmatched to any gene: 7. The V gene's germline CDR1 is LNHNV and CDR2 YYDKDF (reference sequence). The CDR3 runs to 16 residues. The CDR3 sequence is CATSRGGGRGNEKLFF. The CDR3, as DNA: TGTGCCACCAGCAGAGGAGGGGGCAGGGGAAATGAAAAACTGTTTTTT.

This chain connects TRBV5-4 to TRBJ1-2; D is unresolved. Trimming stripped 0 bases from V and 0 bases from J, with 6 bases between. The germline gives CDR1 SGHNT, CDR2 YYREEE (reference sequence). The CDR3 consists of 14 residues. The CDR3 DNA reads as TGTGCCAGCAGCTTGGGCGGGACTAACTATGGCTACACCTTC. Translating gives CASSLGGTNYGYTF.

This rearrangement joins TRBV5-6 to TRBJ1-1, with 9 bases identical to TRBD1. The CDR3 sequence is 14 residues long. V lost 2 bases, J lost 5 bases, and 4 bases stayed unmatched. The germline CDR1 and CDR2 sequences are SGHDT and YYEEEE. CDR3 nucleotides: TGTGCCAGCAGCTTAGACAGGGGGATAACTGAAGCTTTCTTT. Its protein is CASSLDRGITEAFF.

V and J are TRBV2 and TRBJ2-3; TRBD2 aligns across 13 bases. Germline CDR1 and CDR2: SNHLY and FYNNEI. The CDR3 consists of 15 residues. V dropped 7 bases and J dropped 6; count of bases not matched to a gene: 7. CDR3 bases: TGTGCCAGCAAAGGGACTAGCGGGGTATCCGATACGCAGTATTTT. It specifies CASKGTSGVSDTQYF.

This clone showed up just once. The J gene is TRBJ2-7, the V gene TRBV6-2 or TRBV6-3; D might be TRBD1 (5 bases). Germline CDR1 and CDR2: MNHEY and SVGEGT. V lost 5 bases and J 4 bases, leaving 12 bases between the germline ends. CDR3 length: 13 amino acids. CDR3 sequence (DNA): TGTGCCAGCAGTCCAGGGATGGGGTACGAGCAGTACTTC. The encoded protein is CASSPGMGYEQYF.

On this clone: A read error may account for a junction end that differs from germline. V usage is TRBV19 and J usage is TRBJ1-5; weak D call: TRBD1 (6 bases). The CDR3 covers 14 residues. CDR1 and CDR2 (germline): LNHDA, SQIVND (reference sequence). The CDR3 nucleotides are TGTGCCAGTAGTAAGACAGGTAGCGATCAGCCCCAGCATTTT. Its protein is CASSKTGSDQPQHF.

This clone showed up just a few times. This chain links TRBV7-9 with TRBJ1-4; D is uncertain. Trimming shortened V by 5 bases and J by 6 bases, and 7 bases separated the two germline ends. The length of the CDR3 is 12 residues. Germline CDR1 SEHNR, CDR2 FQNEAQ (reference sequence). The CDR3 loop is CASSPSDEKLFF. The CDR3 DNA sequence: TGTGCCAGCAGCCCCTCTGATGAAAAACTGTTTTTT.

The rearrangement links TRBV10-3 to TRBJ2-1; 9 bases fit TRBD2. The CDR3 has 14 residues. CDR1 ENHRY and CDR2 SYGVKD come from the germline V gene. V trimming: 11 bases; J trimming: 8 bases; junction bases outside the gene matches: 13. CDR3 sequence reads: CASRGGGAVYEQFF. The CDR3 nucleotides read TGTGCCTCCCGGGGCGGGGGGGCCGTCTATGAGCAGTTCTTC.

The chain employs TRBV13 and TRBJ1-6, with unresolved D. Germline CDR1 is PRHDT and CDR2 is FYEKMQ (reference sequence). This CDR3 region has 14 residues. The V end was cut by 0 bases, the J end by 4 bases, with 4 bases between. The CDR3 spells CASSLGQYNSPLHF. CDR3 in DNA: TGTGCCAGCAGCTTAGGGCAGTATAATTCACCCCTCCACTTT.

The chain carries TRBV7-4 and TRBJ2-3; maybe TRBD2 (5 bases). V shed 1 base and J shed 1 base, with 15 bases lying between them. This CDR3 has 17 amino acids. Per germline, CDR1 SGHVT and CDR2 SQSDAQ. The CDR3 here is CASSLGMASLGTDTQYF. In DNA, the CDR3 is TGTGCCAGCAGCTTAGGGATGGCTAGCTTGGGCACAGATACGCAGTATTTT.

The CDR3 nucleotides read TGTGCCAGTAGTTCTTTAGCGGGGGGATTAAACATTCAGTACTTC. Translated: CASSSLAGGLNIQYF. J is TRBJ2-4 and V is TRBV19; 10 bases match TRBD2. The V gene end was trimmed by 5 bases and the J gene end by 6 bases; junction bases not matched to a gene: 7. Germline lookup yields CDR1 LNHDA and CDR2 SQIVND (reference sequence). This CDR3 comprises 15 residues.

Concerning this clone itself: A much larger clone differs from this one at a single base, so this may be a read error. In the same sample, other DNA sequences code for this CDR3. V and J are TRBV5-6 and TRBJ1-2; perhaps TRBD1 as D (6 bases). Germline-derived CDR1 and CDR2 are SGHDT and YYEEEE. CDR3 length: 14 residues. V lost 0 bases and J lost 2, with 8 bases in between. The DNA for the CDR3 is TGTGCCAGCAGCTTGGGTCAGGGGAACTATGGCTACACCTTC. Protein: CASSLGQGNYGYTF.

The CDR3 spells CASSVTGQGAGELFF. The CDR3, as DNA: TGTGCCAGCAGCGTAACGGGACAGGGGGCTGGGGAGCTGTTTTTT. The V call is TRBV9, the J call TRBJ2-2; TRBD1 aligns across 12 bases. J was trimmed by 8 bases and V by 1 base; bases with no gene match: 3. The germline gives CDR1 SGDLS, CDR2 YYNGEE. There are 15 residues in the CDR3. Full variable domain (remainder filled in from reference TRBV9 and TRBJ2-2): DSGVTQTPKHLITATGQRVTLRCSPRSGDLSVYWYQQSLDQGLQFLIQYYNGEERAKGNILERFSAQQFPDLHSELNLSSLELGDSALYFCASSVTGQGAGELFFGEGSRLTVL.

The V gene is TRBV19, the J gene TRBJ1-1; 9 nucleotides line up with TRBD1. The CDR3 loop spans 14 amino acids. Germline CDR1 and CDR2: LNHDA and SQIVND (reference sequence). The trim removed 6 bases at V and 1 base at J, leaving 3 bases unmatched. CDR3 in amino acids: CASRPDRGNTEAFF. The CDR3 DNA follows: TGTGCCAGTAGACCGGACAGGGGGAACACTGAAGCTTTCTTT.

The chain combines TRBV18 with TRBJ2-2; D call uncertain. V was cut by 2 bases and J by 4 bases, with 5 bases left in between. The CDR3 spans 13 residues. Per germline, CDR1 KGHSH and CDR2 LQKENI. The CDR3 DNA reads TGTGCCAGCTCACCATTCGGCACCGGGGAGCTGTTTTTT. It specifies CASSPFGTGELFF.

This sequence joins TRBV7-9 and TRBJ2-3; 10 bases match TRBD2. CDR1 and CDR2 (germline): SEHNR, FQNEAQ (reference sequence). This CDR3 comprises 15 residues. V shed 1 base and J 5 bases; nucleotides not matched to a gene: 3. CDR3 DNA sequence: TGTGCCAGCAGCTTAGTAACTAGCGGGGTAGATACGCAGTATTTT. This encodes CASSLVTSGVDTQYF.

This sequence joins TRBV3-1 (or the pseudogene TRBV3-2) and TRBJ1-4; perhaps TRBD1 as D (6 bases). CDR1 is LGHDT and CDR2 is YNNKEL in the germline V gene (reference sequence). Trimming took off 1 base at V and 8 bases at J, with 14 bases between the two ends. The CDR3 totals 15 residues. The CDR3 reads CASSQVGQGREKLFF. The CDR3 bases are TGTGCCAGCAGCCAAGTCGGTCAGGGGAGAGAAAAACTGTTTTTT.

The rearrangement links TRBV7-2 to TRBJ1-1; D ambiguous. Deletions cut 0 bases from V and 1 base from J, with 6 bases between. Germline loops: CDR1 SGHTA, CDR2 FQGNSA. The length of the CDR3 is 14 residues. CDR3 protein: CASSLATRNTEAFF. The CDR3 DNA sequence: TGTGCCAGCAGCTTAGCCACTCGGAACACTGAAGCTTTCTTT.

The chain employs TRBV7-9 and TRBJ1-2; D perhaps matches TRBD1 (6 bases). The CDR3 totals 16 residues. V dropped 1 base and J dropped 8 bases, with 20 bases sitting between them. Germline V CDR1 and CDR2: SEHNR, FQNEAQ (reference sequence). The CDR3 bases are TGTGCCAGCAGCTTAGGAGACGGGGGGCGGTCTCAGGGCTACACCTTC. It encodes CASSLGDGGRSQGYTF.

The chain is built from TRBV4-1 and TRBJ2-7; 8 bases are shared with TRBD2. CDR1 is MGHRA, CDR2 YSYEKL, per germline. The CDR3 consists of 15 residues. V shed 0 bases, J shed 2 bases, and the junction held 3 bases outside the gene matches. CDR3 loop: CASSQERGGPYEQYF. The DNA for the CDR3 is TGCGCCAGCAGCCAAGAACGCGGGGGGCCCTACGAGCAGTACTTC.

V and J are TRBV3-1 (or the pseudogene TRBV3-2) and TRBJ1-2; 7 nucleotides line up with TRBD1. J gave up 8 bases and V 1 base, and 4 bases lay outside the gene matches. CDR3 length: 13 residues. CDR1 and CDR2 from the germline V gene are LGHDT and YNNKEL (reference sequence). CDR3 loop: CASSQGDRAGYTF. CDR3 bases: TGTGCCAGCAGCCAAGGAGACAGGGCGGGCTACACCTTC.

The chain combines TRBV7-8 with TRBJ1-1, with 8 bases aligning to TRBD1. CDR1 is SGHVS and CDR2 is FQNEAQ in the germline V gene. The V segment lost 5 bases and the J segment 6 bases; nucleotides outside the gene matches: 8. The CDR3 length is 14 residues. CDR3: CASSPVLQGAEAFF. CDR3 DNA sequence: TGTGCCAGCAGCCCGGTGTTACAGGGGGCTGAAGCTTTCTTT.

This clone was seen once. The same CDR3 arises from other DNA sequences in this sample as well. This chain links TRBV3-1 (or the pseudogene TRBV3-2) with TRBJ1-5; D is ambiguous. The V gene's germline CDR1 is LGHDT and CDR2 YNNKEL (reference sequence). Deletions cut 0 bases from V and 7 bases from J, with 7 bases between. This CDR3 is 13 amino acids long. The CDR3 DNA is TGTGCCAGCAGCCAAGACGGCAGGCAGCCCCAGCATTTT. Translating it yields CASSQDGRQPQHF.

The V call is TRBV5-1, the J call TRBJ2-6; D possibly corresponds to TRBD1 (5 bases). CDR1 and CDR2 (germline): SGHRS, YFSETQ. V lost 4 bases, J lost 4 bases, and 15 bases lay in between. The CDR3 has 16 residues. The CDR3 is CASSLVIGVGANVLTF. The CDR3 coding sequence is TGCGCCAGCAGCCTGGTTATAGGGGTAGGGGCCAACGTCCTGACTTTC.